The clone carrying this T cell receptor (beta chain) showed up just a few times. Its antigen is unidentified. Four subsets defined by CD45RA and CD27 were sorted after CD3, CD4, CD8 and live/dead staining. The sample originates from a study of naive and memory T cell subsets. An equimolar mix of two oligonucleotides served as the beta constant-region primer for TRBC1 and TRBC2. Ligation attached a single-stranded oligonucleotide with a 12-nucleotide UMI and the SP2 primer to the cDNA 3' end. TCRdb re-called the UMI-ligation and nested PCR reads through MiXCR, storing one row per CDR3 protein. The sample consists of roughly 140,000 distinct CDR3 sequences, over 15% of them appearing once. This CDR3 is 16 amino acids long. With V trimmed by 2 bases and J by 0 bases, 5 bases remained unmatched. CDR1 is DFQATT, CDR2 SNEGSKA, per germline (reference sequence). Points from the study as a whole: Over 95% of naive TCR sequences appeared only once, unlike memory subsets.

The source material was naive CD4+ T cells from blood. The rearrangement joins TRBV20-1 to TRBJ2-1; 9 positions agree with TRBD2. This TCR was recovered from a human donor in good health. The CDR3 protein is CSARTASGTSYNEQFF. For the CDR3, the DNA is TGCAGTGCTAGAACGGCTAGCGGGACCTCCTACAATGAGCAGTTCTTC.